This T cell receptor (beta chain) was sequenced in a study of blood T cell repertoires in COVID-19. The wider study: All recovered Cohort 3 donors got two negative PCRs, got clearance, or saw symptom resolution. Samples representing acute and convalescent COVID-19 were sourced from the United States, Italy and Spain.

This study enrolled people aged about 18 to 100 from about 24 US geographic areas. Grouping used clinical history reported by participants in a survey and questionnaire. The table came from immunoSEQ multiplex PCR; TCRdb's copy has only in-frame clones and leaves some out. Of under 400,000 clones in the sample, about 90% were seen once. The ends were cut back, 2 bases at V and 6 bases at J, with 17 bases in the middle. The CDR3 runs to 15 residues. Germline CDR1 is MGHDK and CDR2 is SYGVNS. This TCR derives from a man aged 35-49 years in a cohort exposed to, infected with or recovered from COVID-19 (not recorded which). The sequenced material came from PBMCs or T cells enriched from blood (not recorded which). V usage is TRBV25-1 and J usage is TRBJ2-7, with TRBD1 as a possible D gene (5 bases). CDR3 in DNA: TGTGCCAGCAGTGAAGTCGGCCTACAGGTCAGCGAGCAGTACTTC. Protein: CASSEVGLQVSEQYF.